Described below is a single TCR beta chain sequence and its context. The data derive from a study of blood T cell repertoires in COVID-19. Study as a whole: Italy, Spain and the United States were the sources of the convalescent and acute COVID-19 samples. PBMCs, B-cell-depleted T cells, or T cells were the source of the cDNA or gDNA that made up the material.

The CDR3 totals 14 residues. CDR1 and CDR2 (germline): SNHLY, FYNNEI. V was clipped by 7 bases and J by 6 bases; unmatched bases: 10. Clones were read by immunoSEQ multiplex PCR, and TCRdb kept only the in-frame ones, dropping some. In the table there are some 250,000 clones, around 87% of which are singletons. The sequencing input was peripheral blood. The source of this sequence is an older woman with active or convalescent COVID-19. The chain uses TRBV2 and TRBJ2-3; 7 bases agree with TRBD1. DNA of the CDR3: TGTGCCAGCAAAGACAGGGACGTCTGGGATACGCAGTATTTT. This codes for CASKDRDVWDTQYF.